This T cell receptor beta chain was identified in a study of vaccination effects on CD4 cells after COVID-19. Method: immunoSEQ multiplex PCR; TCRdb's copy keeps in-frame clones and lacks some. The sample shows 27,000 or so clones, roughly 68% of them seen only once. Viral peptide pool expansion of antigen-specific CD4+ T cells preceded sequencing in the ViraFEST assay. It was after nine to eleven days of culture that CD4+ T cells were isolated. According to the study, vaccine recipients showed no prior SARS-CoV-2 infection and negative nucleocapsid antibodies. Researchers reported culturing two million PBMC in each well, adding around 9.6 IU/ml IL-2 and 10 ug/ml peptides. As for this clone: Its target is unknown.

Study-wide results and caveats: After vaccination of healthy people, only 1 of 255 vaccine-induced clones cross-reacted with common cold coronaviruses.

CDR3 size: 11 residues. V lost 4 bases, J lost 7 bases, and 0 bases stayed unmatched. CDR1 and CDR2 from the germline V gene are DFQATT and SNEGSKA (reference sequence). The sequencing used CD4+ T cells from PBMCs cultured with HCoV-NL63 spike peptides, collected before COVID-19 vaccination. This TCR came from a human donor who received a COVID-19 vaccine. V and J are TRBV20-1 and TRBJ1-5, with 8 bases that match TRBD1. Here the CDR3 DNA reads TGCAGTGCTACAGGGGGCCAGCCCCAGCATTTT. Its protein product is CSATGGQPQHF.